This TCR beta chain was recovered during a study of Graves' ophthalmopathy and Graves' hyperthyroidism. The CDR3 spans 13 residues. V was shortened by 4 bases and J by 10 bases, with 11 bases between the two germline ends. In germline, CDR1 is MNHNS, CDR2 SASEGT. This clonotype was detected ten times or more. Amplification of TCR beta CDR3 regions used RNA transcripts. HTBI primers primed a first-round RT-PCR, and a second-round multiplex PCR followed. MiXCR, applied by TCRdb to the multiplex PCR reads, yields one record per CDR3 protein. The data hold roughly 420,000 distinct CDR3 sequences, with 21% observed a single time. A follow-up of 18 months without ophthalmopathy meant that hyperthyroidism was stable.

This TCR came from a woman between 18 and 29 years old with stable Graves' hyperthyroidism. Sequenced input: peripheral blood. The J gene is TRBJ1-6, the V gene TRBV6-1; a weak D match, TRBD1 (6 bases). CDR3 sequence (DNA): TGTGCCAGCAGTGCCACAGGGAACTCACCCCTCCACTTT. The encoded protein is CASSATGNSPLHF.